The T cell receptor (beta chain) under discussion was sequenced for a study of molecular identifiers for immune sequencing clone quantification listed by TCRdb under 2018. Regarding the study in general: For a replicate experiment, the RNA from either around 20,000 or 100,000 naive CD8 T cells was divided into five aliquots, and four of those aliquots went on to sequencing. CD8 T cells were used in a methods study to benchmark molecular-identifier clustering-based TCR repertoire sequencing (MIDCIRS) and TCR RNA copy counting. What the authors observed across the whole study: Highly expanded clone sizes could be underestimated because identical TCR molecules may share a barcode. Spiked-in Jurkat TCR RNA equivalent to a single cell was reported to be detectable even among more than 900,000 naive CD8 T cells. Without barcode sub-clustering, chimeric consensus sequences inflated TCR diversity; chimeras reached as high as 47%. Modeling gave about three recovered TCR RNA copies per cell versus approximately 10 by digital PCR, implying around 30% capture efficiency. In CMV-specific effector cells, clones with more than 20 RNA copies contained over 98% of molecules, whereas in naive cells such clones contained under 1% of molecules. The naive libraries included spiked-in Jurkat TCR RNA (around 9 copies' worth), and this RNA is not part of the donor repertoire.

Libraries of naive CD8 T cells were built from approximately 22,000 to 940,000 sorted cells, with 10%, 30% or 50% of the purified RNA used. Naive CD8 T cells were FACS-sorted as CD8+CD4-CCR7+CD45RA+ on a BD FACSAria II into RLT Plus buffer. Detection sensitivity was tested by spiking Jurkat RNA equal to fewer than twelve TCR copies' worth into samples containing roughly 18,000-1,000,000 naive CD8 T cells. Enrichment of CD8 T cells was done with RosetteSep CD8+ T Cell Enrichment Cocktail plus Ficoll-Paque, and ACK red cell lysis came afterward. Library method: PCR. Sequencer: NextSeq 500. Bulk TCR libraries were made following a previously described method, with the TCR primers given in Table S5. Total RNA was purified with the Qiagen AllPrep DNA/RNA kit. Before analysis, reads from multiple sequencing runs of the same library were pooled. Under the source paper's analysis protocol: Only reads with exact TCR constant sequence were kept, trimmed to 150 nt, and grouped by their 12-nt molecular barcodes. Reads in each barcode group were sub-clustered using a 15% Levenshtein threshold, and a quality-weighted consensus sequence was built for each RNA molecule. Non-functional sequences were filtered out, along with any lower-count sequence sitting one edit away from another sequence. Based on a fit of two negative binomial distributions, barcode sub-clusters having less than 20% of the maximum read count were discarded. The raw public data were reprocessed by TCRdb itself: fastp quality trimming at Q25, MiXCR clonotype calling, in-frame beta chains only. CDR3 protein duplicates are merged, each entry listing the most common genes and DNA. The V and J calls shown here were made by TCRdb, not taken from the authors' results. This sample has roughly 320,000 distinct CDR3 sequences in its table, and about 23% of those were observed once. The ten largest clones represent roughly 0.7% of the sample.

In this sample, this clonotype turned up a few times. This clone's antigen is unknown. Base qualities were left out, and no much larger clone turns up one base away. V was cut back by 2 bases and J by 5 bases, leaving a gap of 16 bases between them. Reading the germline V gene gives CDR1 MDHEN and CDR2 SYDVKM. Counted from cysteine to phenylalanine, this CDR3 has 16 amino acids. CDR3 DNA only is kept here, 48 bases in frame from base 1. The sequence came from a human donor in good health. Some libraries in this study had Jurkat cell RNA spiked in. The source material was naive CD8+ T cells from blood, with Jurkat cell RNA spiked in. This specimen's cell subset or site label, interpreted: FACS-sorted CD8+CD4-CCR7+CD45RA+ naive T cells. The V and J segments used are TRBV28 and TRBJ1-5; the D gene is perhaps TRBD1, on 6 matching bases. CDR3 region: CASSLGGRLSDQPQHF. The sequenced DNA is TGTGCCAGCAGTTTAGGGGGCAGATTATCGGATCAGCCCCAGCATTTT. When the CDR3 is completed using the reference TRBV28 and TRBJ1-5 genes on either side, the full variable domain is DVKVTQSSRYLVKRTGEKVFLECVQDMDHENMFWYRQDPGLGLRLIYFSYDVKMKEKGDIPEGYSVSREKKERFSLILESASTNQTSMYLCASSLGGRLSDQPQHFGDGTRLSIL.